This T cell receptor beta chain emerged from a study of Ad26.COV2.S vaccination and SARS-CoV-2 variants. General study points: Non-spike TCR breadth did not differ much between vaccine and placebo recipients. Substantial breadth in spike-specific CD8+ and CD4+ T cell responses was reportedly seen after vaccination. Total T cell responses, in the TCR breadth and depth analyses, may have been underestimated.

The treatment: approximately 18 received Ad26.COV2.S at low or high dose, single or two shots; roughly five received placebo; per-sample allocation not given. Collection of the samples took place on day 63 after the first injection of vaccine or placebo. Here immunoSEQ multiplex PCR was the method, and the copy in TCRdb shows in-frame clones only, minus some. The profile shows 250,000 or so clones, 87% of them singletons. CDR1 is SGHTA, CDR2 FQGNSA, per germline. The CDR3 length is 15 residues. Trimming at V came to 3 bases and at J to 4 bases, leaving 4 bases not matched to a gene. This clone was seen a few times. Its antigen remains unknown.

The chain combines TRBV7-2 with TRBJ2-3; 10 nucleotides line up with TRBD1. The clonotype was recovered from a person aged 18-65 years who received the Ad26.COV2.S COVID-19 vaccine or a placebo. Material: peripheral blood, obtained in a trial of Ad26.COV2.S vaccine versus placebo. In nucleotides, the CDR3 is TGTGCCAGCAGCTTCGGGACAGGGGCCCCAGATACGCAGTATTTT. This translates into CASSFGTGAPDTQYF.